The clone carrying this T cell receptor beta chain has more than one count but fewer than ten. Its matching antigen is unknown. These data come from a study of STAT5B mutations in CD4+ large granular lymphocyte leukemia. Turning to the study itself: Healthy donors showed HLA-associated enrichment of the CDR3 'QG' motif.

TCRdb's table, derived via immunoSEQ multiplex PCR, lists solely in-frame clones and lacks some. Here the sample spans around 23,000 clones, about 80% being singletons. Points from the study as a whole: Without putative leukemic clones, patient CD4-sorted repertoires remained more clonal than healthy CD4+ repertoires. Main leukemic clonotypes were patient-specific, but 20% to 25% appeared at low frequency elsewhere. Top patient clones used TRBV06 genes more often: 8/27 versus 2/35 in controls.

V lost 0 bases to trimming and J lost 0 bases, with 11 bases between them. Germline assignment: CDR1 GTSNPN and CDR2 SVGIG (reference sequence). The CDR3 loop spans 15 amino acids. The sample taken for sequencing was CD4+ T cells from blood buffy coats. The sequence derives from a human donor in good health. The chain is built from TRBV30 and TRBJ1-1; a weak D match, TRBD1 (5 bases). The CDR3: CAWSVPWGMNTEAFF. CDR3 DNA sequence: TGTGCCTGGAGTGTACCATGGGGGATGAACACTGAAGCTTTCTTT.